By frequency in the sample, the clone carrying this TCR beta chain is medium-sized. Its target is not known. The data belong to a study of spatial heterogeneity in lung cancer. This CDR3 contains 14 residues. The ends lost 6 bases at V and 3 bases at J; junction bases unmatched: 5. MiXCR was run by TCRdb on the 5' RACE reads, yielding one entry per CDR3 protein. The sample carries about 7,900 distinct CDR3 sequences, around 7% recorded once. Points from the study as a whole: Counts of expanded intratumoral alpha and beta TCRs tracked tumor mutation counts.

Specified time point: sample taken at primary tumor resection. The receptor comes from a female donor with early-stage non-small cell lung cancer. The material was lung tumor tissue, obtained at surgery. The chain couples TRBV12-3 or TRBV12-4 to TRBJ2-1, with 7 bases fitting TRBD2. The CDR3 DNA reads TGTGCCAGCAGCCCCGGGACTATCTACAATGAGCAGTTCTTC. Translating gives CASSPGTIYNEQFF.